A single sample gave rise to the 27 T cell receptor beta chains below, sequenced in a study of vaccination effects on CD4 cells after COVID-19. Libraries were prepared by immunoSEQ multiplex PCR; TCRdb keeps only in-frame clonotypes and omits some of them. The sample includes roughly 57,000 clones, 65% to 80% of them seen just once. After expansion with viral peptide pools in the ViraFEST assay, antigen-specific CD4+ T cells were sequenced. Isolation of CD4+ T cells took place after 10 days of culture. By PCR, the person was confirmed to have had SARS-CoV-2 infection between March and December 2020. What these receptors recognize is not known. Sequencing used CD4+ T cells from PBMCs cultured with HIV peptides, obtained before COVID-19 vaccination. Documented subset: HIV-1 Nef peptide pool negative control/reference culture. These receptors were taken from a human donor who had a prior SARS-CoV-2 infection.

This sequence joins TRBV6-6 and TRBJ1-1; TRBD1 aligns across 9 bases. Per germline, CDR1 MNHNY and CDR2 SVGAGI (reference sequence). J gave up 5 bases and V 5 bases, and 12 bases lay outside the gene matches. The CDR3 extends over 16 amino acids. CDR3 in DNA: TGTGCCAGCAGTCCATGGACAGGGGATAAGAAAACTGAAGCTTTCTTT. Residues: CASSPWTGDKKTEAFF.

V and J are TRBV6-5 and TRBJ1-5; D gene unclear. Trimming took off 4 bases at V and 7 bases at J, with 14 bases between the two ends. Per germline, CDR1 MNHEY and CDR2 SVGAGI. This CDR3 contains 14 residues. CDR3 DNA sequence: TGTGCCAGCAGTTCTCAGCTTGATTGGCAGCCCCAGCATTTT. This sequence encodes CASSSQLDWQPQHF.

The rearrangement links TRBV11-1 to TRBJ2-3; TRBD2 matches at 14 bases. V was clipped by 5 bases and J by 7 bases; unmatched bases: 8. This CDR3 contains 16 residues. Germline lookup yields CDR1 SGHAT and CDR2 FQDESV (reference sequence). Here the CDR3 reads CASSTWTSGGWNTQYF. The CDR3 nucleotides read TGTGCCAGCAGCACCTGGACTAGCGGGGGGTGGAATACGCAGTATTTT.

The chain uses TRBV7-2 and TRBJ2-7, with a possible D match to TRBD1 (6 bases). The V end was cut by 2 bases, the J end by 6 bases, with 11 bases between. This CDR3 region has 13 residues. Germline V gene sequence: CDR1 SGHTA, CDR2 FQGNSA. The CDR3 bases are TGTGCCAGCAGCTTAAACAGAGGGGGCGAGCAGTACTTC. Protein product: CASSLNRGGEQYF. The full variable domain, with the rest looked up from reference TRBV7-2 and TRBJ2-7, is GAGVSQSPSNKVTEKGKDVELRCDPISGHTALYWYRQSLGQGLEFLIYFQGNSAPDKSGLPSDRFSAERTGGSVSTLTIQRTQQEDSAVYLCASSLNRGGEQYFGPGTRLTVT.

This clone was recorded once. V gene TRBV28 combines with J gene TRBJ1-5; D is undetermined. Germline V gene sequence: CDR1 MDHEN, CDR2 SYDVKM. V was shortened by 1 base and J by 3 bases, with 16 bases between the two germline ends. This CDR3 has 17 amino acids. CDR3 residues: CASSLLGNGRINQPQHF. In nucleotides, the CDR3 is TGTGCCAGCAGTTTATTGGGCAATGGACGCATCAATCAGCCCCAGCATTTT.

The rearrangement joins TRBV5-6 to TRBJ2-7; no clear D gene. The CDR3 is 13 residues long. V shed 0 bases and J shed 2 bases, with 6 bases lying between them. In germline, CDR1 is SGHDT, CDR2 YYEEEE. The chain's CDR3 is CASSLVRTYEQYF. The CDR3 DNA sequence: TGTGCCAGCAGCTTGGTTAGAACCTACGAGCAGTACTTC.

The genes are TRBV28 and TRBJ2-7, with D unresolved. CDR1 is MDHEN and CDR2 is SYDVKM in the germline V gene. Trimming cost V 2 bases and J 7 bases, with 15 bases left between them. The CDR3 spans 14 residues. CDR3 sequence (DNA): TGTGCCAGCAGTTTAGGGTCTCCCCCGAGGGAGCAGTACTTC. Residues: CASSLGSPPREQYF.

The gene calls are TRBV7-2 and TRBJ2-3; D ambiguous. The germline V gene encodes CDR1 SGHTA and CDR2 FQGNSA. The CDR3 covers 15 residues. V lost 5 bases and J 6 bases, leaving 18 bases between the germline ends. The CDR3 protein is CASSVNQPRSDTQYF. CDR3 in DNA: TGTGCCAGCAGCGTTAACCAACCCCGTTCGGATACGCAGTATTTT. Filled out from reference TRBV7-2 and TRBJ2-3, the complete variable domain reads GAGVSQSPSNKVTEKGKDVELRCDPISGHTALYWYRQSLGQGLEFLIYFQGNSAPDKSGLPSDRFSAERTGGSVSTLTIQRTQQEDSAVYLCASSVNQPRSDTQYFGPGTRLTVL.

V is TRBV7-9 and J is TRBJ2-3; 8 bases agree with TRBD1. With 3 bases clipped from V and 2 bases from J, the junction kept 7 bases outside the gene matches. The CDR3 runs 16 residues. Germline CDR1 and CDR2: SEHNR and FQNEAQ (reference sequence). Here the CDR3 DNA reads TGTGCCAGCAGCTTCTTGGCAGGGGGCACCACAGATACGCAGTATTTT. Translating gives CASSFLAGGTTDTQYF.

The CDR3 here is CASSRAGDTEAFF. The CDR3 DNA follows: TGTGCCAGCAGCCGGGCGGGGGACACTGAAGCTTTCTTT. This chain joins TRBV7-9 and TRBJ1-1; weak D call: TRBD1 (5 bases). V lost 5 bases, J lost 3 bases, and 10 bases lay in between. CDR1 SEHNR and CDR2 FQNEAQ come from the germline V gene (reference sequence). This CDR3 has 13 amino acids.

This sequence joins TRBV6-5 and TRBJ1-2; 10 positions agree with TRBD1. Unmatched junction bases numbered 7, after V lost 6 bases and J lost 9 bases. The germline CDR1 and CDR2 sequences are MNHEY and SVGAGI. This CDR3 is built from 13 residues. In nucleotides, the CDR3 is TGTGCCAGCAGCGATCGGACAGGGGGACGCTACACCTTC. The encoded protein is CASSDRTGGRYTF.

In DNA, the CDR3 is TGCGCCAGCAGCTCCAACCCGACTAGCCGCACAGATACGCAGTATTTT. Protein product: CASSSNPTSRTDTQYF. The J gene is TRBJ2-3, the V gene TRBV5-1; 7 bases map to TRBD2. The CDR3 consists of 16 residues. The V and J ends lost 3 bases and 1 base, in that order; junction bases with no gene match: 8. Germline V gene data show CDR1 as SGHRS and CDR2 as YFSETQ. Supplemented by reference TRBV5-1 and TRBJ2-3, the full variable domain reads KAGVTQTPRYLIKTRGQQVTLSCSPISGHRSVSWYQQTPGQGLQFLFEYFSETQRNKGNFPGRFSGRQFSNSRSEMNVSTLELGDSALYLCASSSNPTSRTDTQYFGPGTRLTVL.

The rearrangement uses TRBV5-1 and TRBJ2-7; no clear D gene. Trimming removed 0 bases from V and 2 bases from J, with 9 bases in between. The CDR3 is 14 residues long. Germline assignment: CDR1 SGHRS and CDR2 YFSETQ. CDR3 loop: CASSLAGFTYEQYF. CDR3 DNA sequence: TGCGCCAGCAGCTTGGCTGGGTTTACCTACGAGCAGTACTTC.

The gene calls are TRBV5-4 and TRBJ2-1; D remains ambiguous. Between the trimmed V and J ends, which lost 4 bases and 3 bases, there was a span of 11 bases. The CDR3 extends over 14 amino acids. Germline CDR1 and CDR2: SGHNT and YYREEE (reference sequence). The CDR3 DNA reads TGTGCCAGCAGCCTACCCCTAAACTACAATGAGCAGTTCTTC. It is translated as CASSLPLNYNEQFF.

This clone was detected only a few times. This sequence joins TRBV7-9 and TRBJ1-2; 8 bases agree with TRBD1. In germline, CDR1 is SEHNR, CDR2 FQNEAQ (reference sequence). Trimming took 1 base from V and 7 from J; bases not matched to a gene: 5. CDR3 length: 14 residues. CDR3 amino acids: CASSLETGDGGYTF. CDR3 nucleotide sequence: TGTGCCAGCAGCTTAGAGACAGGGGATGGTGGCTACACCTTC.

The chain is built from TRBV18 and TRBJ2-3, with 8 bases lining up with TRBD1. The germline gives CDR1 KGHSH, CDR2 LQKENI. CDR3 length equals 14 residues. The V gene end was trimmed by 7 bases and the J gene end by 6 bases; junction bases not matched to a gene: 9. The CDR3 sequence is CASLRPGGRDTQYF. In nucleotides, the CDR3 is TGTGCCAGCTTGAGACCAGGGGGCAGGGATACGCAGTATTTT.

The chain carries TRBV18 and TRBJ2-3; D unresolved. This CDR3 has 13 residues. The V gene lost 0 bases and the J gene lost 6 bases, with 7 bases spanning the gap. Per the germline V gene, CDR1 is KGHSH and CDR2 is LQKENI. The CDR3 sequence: CASSPPIRDTQYF. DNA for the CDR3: TGTGCCAGCTCACCACCTATTCGGGATACGCAGTATTTT. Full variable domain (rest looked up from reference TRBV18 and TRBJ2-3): NAGVMQNPRHLVRRRGQEARLRCSPMKGHSHVYWYRQLPEEGLKFMVYLQKENIIDESGMPKERFSAEFPKEGPSILRIQQVVRGDSAAYFCASSPPIRDTQYFGPGTRLTVL.

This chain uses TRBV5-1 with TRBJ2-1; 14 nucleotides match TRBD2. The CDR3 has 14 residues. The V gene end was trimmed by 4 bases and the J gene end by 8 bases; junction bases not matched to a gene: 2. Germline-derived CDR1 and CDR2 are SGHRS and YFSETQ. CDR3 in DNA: TGCGCCAGCAGCCGGGGACTAGCGGGGGATGAGCAGTTCTTC. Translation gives CASSRGLAGDEQFF.

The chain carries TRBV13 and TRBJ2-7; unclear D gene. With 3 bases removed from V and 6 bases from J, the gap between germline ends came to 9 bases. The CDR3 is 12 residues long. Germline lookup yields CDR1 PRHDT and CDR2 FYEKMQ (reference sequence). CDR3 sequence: CASSFVAREQYF. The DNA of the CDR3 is TGTGCCAGCAGCTTCGTCGCTCGCGAGCAGTACTTC.

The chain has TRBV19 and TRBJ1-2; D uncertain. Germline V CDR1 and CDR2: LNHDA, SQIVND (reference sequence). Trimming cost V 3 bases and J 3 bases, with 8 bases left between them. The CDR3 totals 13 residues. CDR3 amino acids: CASSIGRYYGYTF. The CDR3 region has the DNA TGTGCCAGTAGTATTGGACGTTACTATGGCTACACCTTC.

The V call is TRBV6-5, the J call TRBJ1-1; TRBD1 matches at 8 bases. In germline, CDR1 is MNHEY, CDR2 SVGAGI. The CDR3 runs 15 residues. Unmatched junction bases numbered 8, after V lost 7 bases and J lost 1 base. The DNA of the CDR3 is TGTGCCAGCACACGACAGGGGTTTTGGAACACTGAAGCTTTCTTT. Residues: CASTRQGFWNTEAFF.

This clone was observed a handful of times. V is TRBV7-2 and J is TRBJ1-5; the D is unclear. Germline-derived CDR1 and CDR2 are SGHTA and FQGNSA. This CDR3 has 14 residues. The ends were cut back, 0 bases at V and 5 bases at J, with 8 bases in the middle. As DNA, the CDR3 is TGTGCCAGCAGCTTAGCGCATCTTGATCAGCCCCAGCATTTT. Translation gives CASSLAHLDQPQHF.

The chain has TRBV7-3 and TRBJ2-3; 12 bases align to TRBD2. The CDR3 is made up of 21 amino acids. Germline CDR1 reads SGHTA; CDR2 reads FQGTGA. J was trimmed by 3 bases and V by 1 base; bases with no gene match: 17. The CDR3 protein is CASSLNAGLAGRPYRTDTQYF. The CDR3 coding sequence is TGTGCCAGCAGCTTAAACGCCGGACTAGCGGGAAGGCCTTATCGGACAGATACGCAGTATTTT.

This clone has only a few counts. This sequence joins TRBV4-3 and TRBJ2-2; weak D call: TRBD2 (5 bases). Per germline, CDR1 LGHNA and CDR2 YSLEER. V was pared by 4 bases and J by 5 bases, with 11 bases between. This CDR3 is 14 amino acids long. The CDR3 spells CASSLTWETGELFF. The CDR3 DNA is TGCGCCAGCAGCCTAACTTGGGAGACCGGGGAGCTGTTTTTT.

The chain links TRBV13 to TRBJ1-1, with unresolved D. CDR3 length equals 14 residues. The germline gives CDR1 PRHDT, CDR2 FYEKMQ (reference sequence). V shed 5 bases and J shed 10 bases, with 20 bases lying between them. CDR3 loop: CASSLVRPTHRAFF. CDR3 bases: TGTGCCAGCAGCCTAGTACGGCCAACCCATAGAGCTTTCTTT.

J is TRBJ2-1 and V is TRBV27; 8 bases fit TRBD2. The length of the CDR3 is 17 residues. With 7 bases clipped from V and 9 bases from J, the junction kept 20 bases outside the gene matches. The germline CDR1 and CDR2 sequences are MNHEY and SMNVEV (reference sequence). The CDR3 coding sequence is TGTGCCAGCATCAGTTTGGCCCTCGGGACTAGAACTAGTGAGCAGTTCTTC. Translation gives CASISLALGTRTSEQFF.

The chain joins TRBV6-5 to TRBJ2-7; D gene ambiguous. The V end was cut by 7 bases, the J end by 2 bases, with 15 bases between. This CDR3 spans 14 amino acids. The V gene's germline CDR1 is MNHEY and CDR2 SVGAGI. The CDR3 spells CASKVGRGTYEQYF. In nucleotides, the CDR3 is TGTGCCAGCAAGGTTGGTAGAGGAACCTACGAGCAGTACTTC.